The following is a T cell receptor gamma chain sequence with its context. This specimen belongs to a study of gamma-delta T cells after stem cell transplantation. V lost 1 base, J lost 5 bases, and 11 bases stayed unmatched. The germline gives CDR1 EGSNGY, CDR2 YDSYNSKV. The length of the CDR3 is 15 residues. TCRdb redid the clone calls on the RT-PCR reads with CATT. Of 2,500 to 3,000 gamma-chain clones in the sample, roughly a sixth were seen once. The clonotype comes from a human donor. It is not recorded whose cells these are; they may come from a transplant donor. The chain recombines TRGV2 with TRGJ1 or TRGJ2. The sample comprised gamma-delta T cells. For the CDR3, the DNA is TGTGCCACCTGGGACGGCCCGTTTACTAATTATAAGAAACTCTTT. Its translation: CATWDGPFTNYKKLF.